These T cell receptor beta chains were read from a single sample in a study of response to subunit inactivated influenza vaccine. TCRdb re-analysed the RT-PCR reads in MiXCR, keeping a single row per CDR3 protein. The sample includes about 300,000 distinct CDR3 sequences, approximately 21% of them seen just once. Specimen: PBMCs from blood, collected around 22 months after vaccination. Source of these receptors: a man aged 50 to 75 who received an inactivated influenza vaccine. The CDR3 runs from the conserved cysteine through the conserved F or W. The order of the fields is clone size, J gene, CDR3 length, V gene, CDR3 protein. Part of the rows lack a size; the others show once, few, many or a class for expanded clones.

NA | TRBJ1-2 | 14 | TRBV15 | CATSRDKNLYGYTF
NA | TRBJ2-6 | 20 | TRBV7-3 | CASSLSWLLDYSPGANALTF
few | TRBJ2-5 | 14 | TRBV20-1 | CSAETGKWQETQYF
many | TRBJ1-1 | 13 | TRBV12-3/TRBV12-4 | CASSSTGSTEAFF
few | TRBJ1-1 | 14 | TRBV3-1 | CASSPPKGNTEAFF
NA | TRBJ2-5 | 18 | TRBV11-2 | CASGSPGTSGAYQETQYF
NA | TRBJ2-2 | 14 | TRBV24-1 | CATASTANTGELFF
NA | TRBJ1-4 | 14 | TRBV5-1 | CASSLGPGGGKLFF
few | TRBJ1-4 | 16 | TRBV6-1 | CASSDRRQPSGEKLFF
NA | TRBJ1-1 | 13 | TRBV29-1 | CSVETEMNTEAFF
many | TRBJ1-1 | 13 | TRBV11-3 | CASSLDFSTEAFF
few | TRBJ2-1 | 16 | TRBV7-9 | CASSDTFLGPYNEQFF
few | TRBJ1-6 | 19 | TRBV5-1 | CASSLAPRIESTYNSPLHF
few | TRBJ2-5 | 13 | TRBV29-1 | CSVEGYPKETQYF
NA | TRBJ1-2 | 17 | TRBV5-1 | CASSLSPREGTNYGYTF
many | TRBJ1-2 | 15 | TRBV6-1 | CASSEIRDSNYGYTF
NA | TRBJ2-6 | 17 | TRBV5-1 | CASSLEPVNSGANVLTF
once | TRBJ2-7 | 15 | TRBV5-1 | CASSPRQGTTYEQYF
few | TRBJ1-5 | 14 | TRBV19 | CASSIDGGDQPQHF
NA | TRBJ2-1 | 10 | TRBV29-1 | CSVAGEEQFF
few | TRBJ2-5 | 15 | TRBV7-9 | CASSSGVRAQETQYF
few | TRBJ2-3 | 13 | TRBV28 | CASSYFLTDTQYF
few | TRBJ1-1 | 14 | TRBV7-2 | CASSLSFVDTEAFF
NA | TRBJ1-2 | 15 | TRBV6-5 | CASSYSDRKRNGYTF
few | TRBJ1-6 | 16 | TRBV2 | CASSAGWGRSNSPLHF
NA | TRBJ2-5 | 16 | TRBV25-1 | CASSEFRVANQETQYF
few | TRBJ1-3 | 12 | TRBV7-2 | CASSLARNTIYF
NA | TRBJ1-2 | 14 | TRBV7-9 | CASSPPEGSGGYTF
few | TRBJ1-6 | 15 | TRBV6-1 | CASTTADRGNSPLHF
many | TRBJ2-5 | 12 | TRBV10-3 | CAISTSEETQYF
few | TRBJ2-3 | 13 | TRBV2 | CASSGGNTDTQYF
NA | TRBJ2-7 | 16 | TRBV25-1 | CASSDGQGISSYEQYF
NA | TRBJ1-5 | 16 | TRBV7-9 | CASSPLGTDPDQPQHF
NA | TRBJ2-2 | 9 | TRBV7-9 | CCTGGELFF
NA | TRBJ1-5 | 14 | TRBV19 | CASTTGGGNQPQHF
many | TRBJ1-5 | 15 | TRBV12-3/TRBV12-4 | CASSPGQGRGQPQHF
few | TRBJ1-3 | 14 | TRBV20-1 | CSARDPAAGNTVYF
NA | TRBJ1-1 | 13 | TRBV4-1 | CASRLGGDTEAFF
NA | TRBJ2-3 | 16 | TRBV18 | CASSPSSGRGTDTQYF
NA | TRBJ1-2 | 14 | TRBV6-1 | CASLPGTAFYGYTF
NA | TRBJ2-2 | 15 | TRBV4-3 | CASSHVLASTGELFF
few | TRBJ2-7 | 15 | TRBV28 | CASTLGQGELDEQYF
few | TRBJ2-5 | 12 | TRBV12-5 | CASATGAETQYF
few | TRBJ2-5 | 16 | TRBV29-1 | CSVETQPSRGRGTQYF
NA | TRBJ1-1 | 12 | TRBV27 | CASIGWRTEAFF
few | TRBJ2-7 | 15 | TRBV3-1 | CASSQGRTDGGEQYF
many | TRBJ1-5 | 16 | TRBV19 | CASSIDRPRGNQPQHF
NA | TRBJ1-2 | 12 | TRBV20-1 | CSASRGVYGYTF
NA | TRBJ1-4 | 15 | TRBV11-2 | CASSHYRGAKPELFF
few | TRBJ2-3 | 12 | TRBV5-1 | CASREDTDTQYF
NA | TRBJ2-1 | 15 | TRBV29-1 | CSVESVAGTHNEQFF
many | TRBJ1-4 | 14 | TRBV15 | CATSSDRVVEKLFF
many | TRBJ1-3 | 14 | TRBV3-1 | CASSQGQGRNTIYF
few | TRBJ1-6 | 14 | TRBV6-1 | CASSADRSNSPLHF
NA | TRBJ1-6 | 15 | TRBV4-1 | CASSQVGGELSALHF